These T cell receptor beta chains were read from a single sample in a study of blood T cell repertoires in COVID-19. Clones were sequenced by immunoSEQ multiplex PCR, and TCRdb holds only the in-frame ones, with some missing. The sample yields over 200,000 clones, approximately 83% seen once. Sequenced material: peripheral blood. The receptors originated from a man between 50 and 59 years old with active or convalescent COVID-19. Both conserved end residues are part of each CDR3.

>TRBV9
CASSVLAGKGYTF
>TRBV3-1/TRBV3-2
CASSRIGGGTDTQYF
>TRBV27
CASLSYEQYF
>TRBV7-3
CASSLTGLEQFF
>TRBV27
CASSLSWPSSYNSPLHF
>TRBV5-5
CASSPLGGSSYEQYF
>TRBV5-1
CASSPTGDRNYEQYF
>TRBV2
CASSENRGLTNEKLFF
>TRBV9
CASSVDSGRYEQYF
>TRBV9
CASSVGTGGGEKLFF
>TRBV19
CASASGQMNTEAFF
>TRBV6-1
CASSDRVGLVSYEQYF
>TRBV10-3
CAIGGGMSTDTQYF
>TRBV30
CAWKNTGSHEQYF
>TRBV7-2
CASSLASVGNEQFF
>TRBV9
CASSEGQQQFF
>TRBV18
CASSPGGDQPQHF
>TRBV7-6
CASSLAPWQGAGEQYF
>TRBV9
CASSVDAGGKLFF